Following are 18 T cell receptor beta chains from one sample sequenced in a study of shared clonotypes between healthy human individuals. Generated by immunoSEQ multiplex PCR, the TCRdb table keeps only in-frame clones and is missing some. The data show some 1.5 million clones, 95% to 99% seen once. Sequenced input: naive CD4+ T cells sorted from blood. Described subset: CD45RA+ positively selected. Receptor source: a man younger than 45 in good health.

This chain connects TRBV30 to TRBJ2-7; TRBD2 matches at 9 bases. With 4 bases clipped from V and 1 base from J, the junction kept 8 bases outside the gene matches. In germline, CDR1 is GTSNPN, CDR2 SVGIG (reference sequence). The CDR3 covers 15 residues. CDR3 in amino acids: CAWMGGRGVSYEQYF. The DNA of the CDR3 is TGTGCCTGGATGGGCGGGAGGGGGGTATCCTACGAGCAGTACTTC.

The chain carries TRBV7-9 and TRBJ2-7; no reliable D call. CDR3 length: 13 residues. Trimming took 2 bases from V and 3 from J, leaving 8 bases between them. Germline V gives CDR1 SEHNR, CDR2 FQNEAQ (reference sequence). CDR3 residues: CASSLRQYYEQYF. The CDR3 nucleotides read TGTGCCAGCAGCTTACGGCAATACTACGAGCAGTACTTC.

CDR3 sequence reads: CASSHRLAGPTDTQYF. For the CDR3, the DNA is TGTGCCAGCAGTCACAGACTAGCGGGGCCCACAGATACGCAGTATTTT. This rearrangement joins TRBV28 to TRBJ2-3, with 11 bases aligning to TRBD2. V was clipped by 5 bases and J by 2 bases; unmatched bases: 6. This CDR3 region has 16 residues. Germline V gives CDR1 MDHEN, CDR2 SYDVKM.

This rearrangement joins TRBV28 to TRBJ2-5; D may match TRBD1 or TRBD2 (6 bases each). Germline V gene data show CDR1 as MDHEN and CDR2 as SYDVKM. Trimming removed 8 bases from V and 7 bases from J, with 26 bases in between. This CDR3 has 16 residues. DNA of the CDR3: TGTGCCAGCCCGACCACGAGGGGGGCGCCAATTGGGACCCAGTACTTC. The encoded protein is CASPTTRGAPIGTQYF.

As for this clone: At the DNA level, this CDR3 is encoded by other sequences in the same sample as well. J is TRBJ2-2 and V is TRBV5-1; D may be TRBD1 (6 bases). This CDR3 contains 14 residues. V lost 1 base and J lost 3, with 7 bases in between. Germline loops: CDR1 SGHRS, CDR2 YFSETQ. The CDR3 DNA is TGCGCCAGCAGCTTGTCAGGGGACACCGGGGAGCTGTTTTTT. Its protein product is CASSLSGDTGELFF.

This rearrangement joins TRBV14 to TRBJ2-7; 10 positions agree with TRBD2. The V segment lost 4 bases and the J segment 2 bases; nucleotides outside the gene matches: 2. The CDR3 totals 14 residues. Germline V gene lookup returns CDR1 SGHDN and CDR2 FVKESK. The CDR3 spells CASSRTSGTYEQYF. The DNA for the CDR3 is TGTGCCAGCAGCCGGACTAGCGGAACCTACGAGCAGTACTTC.

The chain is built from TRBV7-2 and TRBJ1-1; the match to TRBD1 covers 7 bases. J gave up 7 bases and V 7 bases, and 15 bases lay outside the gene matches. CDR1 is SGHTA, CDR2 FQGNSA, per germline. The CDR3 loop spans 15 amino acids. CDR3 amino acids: CASNHPPGGTFEAFF. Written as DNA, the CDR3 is TGTGCCAGCAACCATCCCCCAGGGGGGACATTTGAAGCTTTCTTT.

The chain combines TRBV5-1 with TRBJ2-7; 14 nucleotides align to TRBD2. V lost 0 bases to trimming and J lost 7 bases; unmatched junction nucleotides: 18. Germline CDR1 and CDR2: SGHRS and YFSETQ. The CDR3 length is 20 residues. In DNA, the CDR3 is TGCGCCAGCAGCTTGGTCTCGACTAGCGGGAGGGCCCCTGCCACGGGGGAGCAGTACTTC. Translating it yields CASSLVSTSGRAPATGEQYF. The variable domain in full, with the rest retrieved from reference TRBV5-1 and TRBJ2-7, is KAGVTQTPRYLIKTRGQQVTLSCSPISGHRSVSWYQQTPGQGLQFLFEYFSETQRNKGNFPGRFSGRQFSNSRSEMNVSTLELGDSALYLCASSLVSTSGRAPATGEQYFGPGTRLTVT.

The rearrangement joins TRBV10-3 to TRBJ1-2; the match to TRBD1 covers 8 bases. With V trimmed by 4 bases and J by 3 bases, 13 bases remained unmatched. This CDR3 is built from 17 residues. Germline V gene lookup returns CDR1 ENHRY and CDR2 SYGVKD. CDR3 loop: CAISGGQDRGIYYGYTF. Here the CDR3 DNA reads TGTGCCATCAGTGGGGGGCAAGACAGGGGAATCTACTATGGCTACACCTTC.

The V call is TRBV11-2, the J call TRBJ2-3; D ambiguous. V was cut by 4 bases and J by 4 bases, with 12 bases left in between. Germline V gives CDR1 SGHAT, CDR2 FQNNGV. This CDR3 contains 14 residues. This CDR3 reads CASSSVTQPDTQYF. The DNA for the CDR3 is TGTGCCAGCAGCTCTGTGACACAGCCAGATACGCAGTATTTT.

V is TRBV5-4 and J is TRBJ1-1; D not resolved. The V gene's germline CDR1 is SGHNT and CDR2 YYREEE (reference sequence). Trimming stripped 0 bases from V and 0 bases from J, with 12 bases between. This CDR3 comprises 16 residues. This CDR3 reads CASSLGSPEMNTEAFF. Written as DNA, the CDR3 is TGTGCCAGCAGCTTGGGGTCACCAGAGATGAACACTGAAGCTTTCTTT.

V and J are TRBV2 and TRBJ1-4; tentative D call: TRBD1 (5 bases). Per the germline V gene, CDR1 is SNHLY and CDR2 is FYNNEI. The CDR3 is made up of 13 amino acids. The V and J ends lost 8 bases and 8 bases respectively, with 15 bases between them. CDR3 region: CASLRGDGEKLFF. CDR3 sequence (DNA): TGTGCCAGCCTGAGGGGCGACGGGGAAAAACTGTTTTTT.

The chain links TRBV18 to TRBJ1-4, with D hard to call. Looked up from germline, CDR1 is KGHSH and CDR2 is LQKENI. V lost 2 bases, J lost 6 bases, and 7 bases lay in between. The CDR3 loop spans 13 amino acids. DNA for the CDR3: TGTGCCAGCTCACCAGGGAACCATGAAAAACTGTTTTTT. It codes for CASSPGNHEKLFF.

Written as DNA, the CDR3 is TGTGCCAGCAGCTTGAATCGGGCATCTTCCTACGAGCAGTACTTC. Its protein is CASSLNRASSYEQYF. The rearrangement joins TRBV5-6 to TRBJ2-7; no definite D call. CDR3 length equals 15 residues. From germline, CDR1 is SGHDT and CDR2 YYEEEE. Between the trimmed V and J ends, which lost 1 base and 1 base, there was a span of 12 bases.

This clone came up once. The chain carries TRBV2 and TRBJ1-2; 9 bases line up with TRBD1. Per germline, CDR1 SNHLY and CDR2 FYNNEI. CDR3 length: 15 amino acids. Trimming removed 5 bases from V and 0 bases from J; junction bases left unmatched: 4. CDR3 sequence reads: CASSSGDRANYGYTF. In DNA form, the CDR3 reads TGTGCCAGCAGTTCTGGGGACAGGGCTAACTATGGCTACACCTTC.

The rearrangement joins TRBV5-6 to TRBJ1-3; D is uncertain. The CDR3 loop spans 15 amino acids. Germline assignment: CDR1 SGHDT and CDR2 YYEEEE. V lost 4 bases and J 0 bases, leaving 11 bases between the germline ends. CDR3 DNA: TGTGCCAGCAGCCTGATCTTAAACTCTGGAAACACCATATATTTT. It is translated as CASSLILNSGNTIYF.

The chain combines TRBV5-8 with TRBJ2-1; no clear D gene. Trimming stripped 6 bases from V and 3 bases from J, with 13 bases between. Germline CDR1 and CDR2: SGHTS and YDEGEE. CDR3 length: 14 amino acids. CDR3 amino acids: CASTPVTYYNEQFF. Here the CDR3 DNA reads TGTGCCAGCACGCCAGTGACCTACTACAATGAGCAGTTCTTC.

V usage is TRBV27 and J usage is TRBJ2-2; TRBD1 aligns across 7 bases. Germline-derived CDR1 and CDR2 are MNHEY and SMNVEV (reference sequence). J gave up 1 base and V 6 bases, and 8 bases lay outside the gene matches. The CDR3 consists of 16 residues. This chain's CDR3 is CASRVLGQLNTGELFF. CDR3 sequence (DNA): TGTGCCAGCAGAGTGCTGGGACAGTTGAACACCGGGGAGCTGTTTTTT.